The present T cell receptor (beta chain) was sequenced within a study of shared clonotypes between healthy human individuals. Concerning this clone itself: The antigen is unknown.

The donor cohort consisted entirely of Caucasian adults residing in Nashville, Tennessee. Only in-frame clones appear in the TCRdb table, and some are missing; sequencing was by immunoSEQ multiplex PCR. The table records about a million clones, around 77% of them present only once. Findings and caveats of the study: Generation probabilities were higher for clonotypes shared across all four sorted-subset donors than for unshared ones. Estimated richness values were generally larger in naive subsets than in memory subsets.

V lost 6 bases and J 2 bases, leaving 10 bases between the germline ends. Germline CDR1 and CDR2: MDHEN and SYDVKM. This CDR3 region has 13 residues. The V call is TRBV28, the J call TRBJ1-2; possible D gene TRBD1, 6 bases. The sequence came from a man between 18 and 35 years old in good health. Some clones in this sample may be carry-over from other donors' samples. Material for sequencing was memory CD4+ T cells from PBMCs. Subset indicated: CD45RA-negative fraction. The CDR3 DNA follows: TGTGCCAGCAGGGGGGGACACAACTATGGCTACACCTTC. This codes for CASRGGHNYGYTF.